The 18 T cell receptor beta chains reported below all come from one sample, sequenced in a study of blood T cell repertoires in COVID-19. The table came from immunoSEQ multiplex PCR; TCRdb's copy has only in-frame clones and leaves some out. The repertoire holds 190,000 or so clones, with roughly 81% as singletons. Source material: peripheral blood. The source is a woman aged 80 or over with COVID-19, enrolled during active disease.

CDR3 sequence reads: CASSVTGGSLSSYNEQFF. CDR3 sequence (DNA): TGTGCCAGCAGCGTAACGGGGGGTTCATTGAGCTCCTACAATGAGCAGTTCTTC. The gene calls are TRBV11-2 and TRBJ2-1, with 7 nucleotides matching TRBD2. CDR1 is SGHAT, CDR2 FQNNGV, per germline. CDR3 length equals 18 residues. The junction had 13 bases not matched to a gene; V was cut back by 5 bases and J by 0 bases.

This clone was seen a few times. This sequence joins TRBV29-1 and TRBJ1-1; 9 bases line up with TRBD1. Germline V gene lookup returns CDR1 SQVTM and CDR2 ANQGSEA. Germline trimming cut 6 bases from V and 4 bases from J; bases unmatched to any gene: 9. The CDR3 runs 14 residues. The CDR3 coding sequence is TGCAGCGTCATGTCGTTGGGACAGGGCACTGAAGCTTTCTTT. Residues: CSVMSLGQGTEAFF.

This sequence joins TRBV3-1 (or the pseudogene TRBV3-2) and TRBJ2-5, with 10 bases aligning to TRBD2. Trimming took 0 bases from V and 1 from J; bases not matched to a gene: 5. This CDR3 comprises 17 residues. Per germline, CDR1 LGHDT and CDR2 YNNKEL (reference sequence). CDR3 in DNA: TGTGCCAGCAGCCAAGAGGTAGCGGGGGGTTTCCAAGAGACCCAGTACTTC. This gives the protein CASSQEVAGGFQETQYF.

The chain uses TRBV15 and TRBJ2-5; 7 bases are a match to TRBD1. This CDR3 contains 18 residues. Looked up from germline, CDR1 is LNHNV and CDR2 is YYDKDF (reference sequence). Trimming at V came to 0 bases and at J to 4 bases, leaving 14 bases not matched to a gene. CDR3 DNA: TGTGCCACCAGCAGAGATCCTCGGACACAGGGGATAGGAGAGACCCAGTACTTC. Its protein product is CATSRDPRTQGIGETQYF.

The J gene is TRBJ2-7, the V gene TRBV2, with 7 bases fitting TRBD1. This CDR3 contains 13 residues. Germline-derived CDR1 and CDR2 are SNHLY and FYNNEI. The J segment lost 3 bases and the V segment lost 4 bases, leaving 3 bases of the junction unmatched. In DNA, the CDR3 is TGTGCCAGCAGTGCCCCAGGGGGCTACGAGCAGTACTTC. Amino acids: CASSAPGGYEQYF.

J is TRBJ2-2 and V is TRBV1; TRBD2 reflects the table's D call only, with no check against the DNA. TRBV1 counts as a pseudogene. CDR3 size: 16 residues. The chain's CDR3 is CTSSQVSGVYTGELFF. The CDR3 DNA reads as TGCACCAGCAGCCAAGTGAGCGGGGTGTACACCGGGGAGCTGTTTTTT.

In the case of this clone: An end of the junction does not agree with germline; a read error may underlie this. V gene TRBV7-9 combines with J gene TRBJ2-7; the match to TRBD1 covers 7 bases. Germline V gene lookup returns CDR1 SEHNR and CDR2 FQNEAQ (reference sequence). This CDR3 is built from 16 residues. The CDR3 spells CASSLGPGTVAYEQYF. The CDR3 DNA sequence: TGTGCCAGCAGTTTAGGACCTGGGACAGTCGCCTACGAGCAGTACTTC.

The chain links TRBV2 to TRBJ1-2; TRBD1 agrees at 10 bases. With V trimmed by 10 bases and J by 3 bases, 14 bases remained unmatched. The CDR3 runs 16 residues. The germline V gene has CDR1 SNHLY and CDR2 FYNNEI. The CDR3, as DNA: TGTGCCAAAGAAACCGATGACAGGGGGCGTCACTATGGCTACACCTTC. This gives the protein CAKETDDRGRHYGYTF.

The rearrangement links TRBV6-6 to TRBJ1-1; 7 bases fit TRBD1. The CDR3 covers 14 residues. V gave up 7 bases and J gave up 3 bases; unmatched junction bases: 8. The V gene's germline CDR1 is MNHNY and CDR2 SVGAGI (reference sequence). CDR3 DNA sequence: TGTGCCAGCACCCTACAGGGGTTGGACACTGAAGCTTTCTTT. Its translation is CASTLQGLDTEAFF.

CDR3 DNA sequence: TGTGCCAGCAGCTCTCCCGAACCGGGGGAGACCCAGTACTTC. Translated: CASSSPEPGETQYF. J is TRBJ2-5 and V is TRBV5-5; D may be TRBD2 (5 bases). Germline-derived CDR1 and CDR2 are SGHKS and YYEKEE (reference sequence). V was trimmed by 3 bases and J by 5 bases, leaving 14 bases between them. CDR3 length equals 14 residues.

V usage is TRBV29-1 and J usage is TRBJ1-1; D uncertain. The CDR3 covers 14 residues. V lost 5 bases and J lost 6, with 19 bases in between. From germline, CDR1 is SQVTM and CDR2 ANQGSEA. The CDR3 loop reads CSVFFVANLAEAFF. The CDR3 DNA follows: TGCAGCGTTTTTTTCGTCGCGAATCTCGCTGAAGCTTTCTTT.

This sequence joins TRBV7-9 and TRBJ2-7; 7 positions match TRBD1. Trimming at V came to 3 bases and at J to 2 bases, leaving 10 bases not matched to a gene. Looked up from germline, CDR1 is SEHNR and CDR2 is FQNEAQ (reference sequence). This CDR3 contains 16 residues. The CDR3 sequence is CASSLRPPGQTYEQYF. CDR3 sequence (DNA): TGTGCCAGCAGCTTGAGACCCCCGGGACAGACCTACGAGCAGTACTTC. Looking up the rest from reference TRBV7-9 and TRBJ2-7 gives the full variable domain: DTGVSQNPRHKITKRGQNVTFRCDPISEHNRLYWYRQTLGQGPEFLTYFQNEAQLEKSRLLSDRFSAERPKGSFSTLEIQRTEQGDSAMYLCASSLRPPGQTYEQYFGPGTRLTVT.

This clone was recorded a few times. V is TRBV6-5 and J is TRBJ1-2; D perhaps matches TRBD1 (5 bases). Germline V CDR1 and CDR2: MNHEY, SVGAGI. V was pared by 6 bases and J by 3 bases, with 14 bases between. This CDR3 is 14 amino acids long. In nucleotides, the CDR3 is TGTGCCAGCAGCCGGGACTGGGATGACTATGGCTACACCTTC. Its translation: CASSRDWDDYGYTF.

The genes are TRBV5-1 and TRBJ1-4; possibly TRBD1 for D (5 bases). CDR1 and CDR2 from the germline V gene are SGHRS and YFSETQ. This CDR3 contains 16 residues. Deletions cut 3 bases from V and 1 base from J, with 13 bases between. The DNA of the CDR3 is TGCGCCAGCAGCTGGCAGGGCGGTGGAACTAATGAAAAACTGTTTTTT. It translates to CASSWQGGGTNEKLFF.

This clone was detected only once. V is TRBV2 and J is TRBJ1-4; no definite D call. The length of the CDR3 is 13 residues. Germline V gene data show CDR1 as SNHLY and CDR2 as FYNNEI. Trimming cost V 4 bases and J 4 bases, with 7 bases left between them. The CDR3 spells CASSAFGNEKLFF. CDR3 coding DNA: TGTGCCAGCAGTGCTTTCGGTAATGAAAAACTGTTTTTT.

V usage is TRBV5-1 and J usage is TRBJ1-4, with 7 bases lining up with TRBD1. This CDR3 has 13 residues. V was clipped by 5 bases and J by 8 bases; unmatched bases: 6. CDR1 SGHRS and CDR2 YFSETQ come from the germline V gene. Written as DNA, the CDR3 is TGCGCCAGCAGTTCCGGGACAGAGGAAAAACTGTTTTTT. Its translation: CASSSGTEEKLFF.

This sequence joins TRBV6-5 and TRBJ1-5; no reliable D call. Looked up from germline, CDR1 is MNHEY and CDR2 is SVGAGI. The V gene lost 6 bases and the J gene lost 6 bases, with 15 bases spanning the gap. The CDR3 runs 14 residues. CDR3 protein: CASSPNREPQPQHF. Written as DNA, the CDR3 is TGTGCCAGCAGCCCAAATCGGGAGCCTCAGCCCCAGCATTTT.

V and J are TRBV7-2 and TRBJ2-7; maybe TRBD2 (5 bases). The V and J ends lost 5 bases and 3 bases respectively, with 14 bases between them. This CDR3 has 14 amino acids. From germline, CDR1 is SGHTA and CDR2 FQGNSA. CDR3 region: CASSLINGIYEQYF. CDR3 bases: TGTGCCAGCAGCCTGATAAACGGGATCTACGAGCAGTACTTC.